The entry below describes one T cell receptor (beta chain). The antigen is undetermined. Sequence at one end of the junction differs from germline and may be a read error. The sequencing template was cDNA reverse transcribed from extracted RNA. This table comes from immunoSEQ multiplex PCR, and its TCRdb copy is limited to in-frame clones, with some not included. The sample includes around 270,000 clones, 58% of them seen just once. Described treatment: oral pan-JAK inhibitor, 5-10 mg twice daily. This sample is part of a study of CD8+ T cells in alopecia areata. Across the study: The duration of tofacitinib was 6 to 18 months, with 6 months off drug afterward.

The CDR3 spans 15 residues. Germline CDR1 and CDR2: GTSNPN and SVGIG (reference sequence). General study points: Lesional scalp, notably in alopecia totalis/universalis, had clonality above that of normal scalp.

V gene TRBV30 combines with J gene TRBJ1-5; D is ambiguous. The source of this sequence is a human donor with alopecia areata. The sequenced sample was CD4+ T cells sorted from blood, obtained at week 24, from a patient treated with tofacitinib. The CDR3 spells CARSRDGYSNQPQHF. In DNA form, the CDR3 reads TGTGCCCGGAGTCGAGACGGCTATAGCAATCAGCCCCAGCATTTT.